The rows below give T cell receptor beta chains drawn from one sample of a study of shared clonotypes between healthy human individuals. This table comes from immunoSEQ multiplex PCR, and its TCRdb copy is limited to in-frame clones, with some not included. The table lists about 580,000 clones, roughly 98% of them singletons. Sequencing was done on a sample of naive CD8+ T cells sorted from blood. The receptors here all came from a man aged 30-40 years in good health. Each CDR3 is given with its conserved first and last residue. For some rows the clone size is stated as once, few or many, or as a class when expanded; others skip it.

size | J | V | CDR3
. | TRBJ2-1 | TRBV6-5 | CASSYSSYNNEQFF
. | TRBJ2-7 | TRBV2 | CASSDYNYEQYF
. | TRBJ2-2 | TRBV7-9 | CASSPDPNTGELFF
. | TRBJ2-1 | TRBV11-2 | CASSRTSGSYNEQFF
. | TRBJ2-1 | TRBV27 | CASSSRGRNEQFF
. | TRBJ1-1 | TRBV9 | CASGGTEAFF
once | TRBJ2-2 | TRBV7-9 | CASSLGQGPNTGELFF
. | TRBJ2-7 | TRBV30 | CAWSVRGSYEQYF
. | TRBJ1-2 | TRBV7-9 | CASSHPPTGGNYGYTF
. | TRBJ1-5 | TRBV7-8 | CASSLEEGWGNQPQHF
. | TRBJ2-7 | TRBV19 | CATTGTGVYEQYF
. | TRBJ1-2 | TRBV7-6 | CASSPSLLSDGYTF
. | TRBJ1-4 | TRBV28 | CASSPGGTVLFF
. | TRBJ2-7 | TRBV29-1 | CSVAGQTYEQYF
. | TRBJ1-1 | TRBV4-1 | CASSGRQGATEAFF
. | TRBJ2-7 | TRBV29-1 | CSVEGNGFEQYF
. | TRBJ1-5 | TRBV7-9 | CASSKYSNQPQHF
. | TRBJ2-5 | TRBV7-6 | CASSYGGEETQYF
. | TRBJ2-7 | TRBV4-1 | CASSQQAGTYEQYF
. | TRBJ2-1 | TRBV28 | CASSSGTSTNEQFF
. | TRBJ2-1 | TRBV5-1 | CASSSAGTGLVNEQFF
. | TRBJ1-4 | TRBV28 | CASRKRQGTNEKLFF
once | TRBJ2-7 | TRBV5-1 | CASSLEFTSGILSYEQYF
. | TRBJ2-7 | TRBV29-1 | CSVTRQGSHEQYF
. | TRBJ1-2 | TRBV25-1 | CASSDPPRGADGYTF
. | TRBJ2-1 | TRBV30 | CAWSVTSGYYNEQFF
. | TRBJ2-2 | TRBV10-3 | CAIINLGTGELFF
. | TRBJ2-1 | TRBV29-1 | CSGGLASHNEQFF
. | TRBJ1-5 | TRBV5-6 | CASGRPFESNQPQHF
once | TRBJ2-1 | TRBV7-9 | CASSDDYEQFF
. | TRBJ2-1 | TRBV6-5 | CASSQEGLKQFF
. | TRBJ1-1 | TRBV13 | CASHDRGPAAEAFF